This TCR beta chain was obtained from a study of human thymus T cells (dated by TCRdb to the early 2020s). Background for the entire study: TCR alpha and beta repertoires from under 10 infant thymus samples and a few related peripheral blood samples were characterized in the study. Donor ages ranged from about 6 to 250 days, and the cohort comprised six or seven male and a couple of female infants. On the study overall, not on this receptor specifically: On average, thymus samples gave roughly 740,000 unique TCRB clonotypes, whereas blood samples gave 75,000 to 95,000. Biased V and J gene segment usage appeared to be present in both thymic and peripheral blood repertoires. The related research found that thymic TCR repertoires overlapped highly between unrelated individuals.

Thymus tissue was collected as surgical resects that were removed during corrective cardiac surgery. The donors were immunologically healthy infants in Finland who had open corrective cardiac surgery for congenital heart defects. Thymocytes were released mechanically from tissue and stored at -70 °C as pellets of roughly 9.5-31 million cells. A QIAsymphony instrument was used to extract genomic DNA from frozen cell pellets. On this clone: Its binding antigen is unknown. No base qualities exist here, and no much larger clone lies one base off it.

The immunoSEQ multiplex PCR assay was used to amplify the TCRB and TCRAD loci from a standardized quantity of quality-controlled genomic DNA. The V(D)J region was spanned by amplicons of a length sufficient to cover the CDR3 and to identify V and J genes. Amplicon sequencing was performed on an Illumina platform through the commercial immunoSEQ service. In the paper's pipeline: Primer bias and sequencing errors were corrected using previously described methods, and TCRAD and TCRB definitions followed the IMGT database. Analysis of the repertoires was done with immunoSEQ Analyzer 3.0 and VDJTools and included basic statistics, V/J segment usage, diversity estimates, rarefaction and pairwise overlap. Chao1, ChaoE, Efron-Thisted, Shannon and inverse Simpson indices were used to estimate diversity, which was also estimated on datasets down-sampled to the smallest sample. Repertoire overlap was determined by strict matching of CDR3 nucleotide sequence, V gene and J gene, and Jaccard-based multidimensional scaling clustering was applied. TCRdb obtained this table from immuneACCESS and retained in-frame rearrangements with V and J assigned. These tables miss some clones; where compared with another copy, unresolved V genes account for less than half of the shortfall, and the remainder is unexplained. That table gives V, J and clone size, and the DNA gave D and trimming. The sample includes tens of thousands of clones, with roughly 94% observed a single time. Jointly, the top ten make up around 0.03% of the sample.

Sequenced input: thymus tissue. The TCR was taken from a girl in the first two years of life with a congenital heart defect but otherwise immunologically healthy.

The CDR3 protein is CASQGFSVQPNTGELFF. The bases read TGTGCCAGCCAGGGCTTTTCGGTACAGCCGAACACCGGGGAGCTGTTTTTT. The rearrangement joined TRBV9 to TRBJ2-2; TRBD1 is possibly the D segment (5 matching bases). A distance of 19 bases separates the germline ends of V and J, which lose 7 bases and 0 bases respectively. Including the terminal cysteine and phenylalanine, the CDR3 comprises 17 residues. Just the 51-base CDR3 DNA is kept, in frame starting at base 1. Taken from the germline V gene, the CDR1 and CDR2 loops are SGDLS and YYNGEE.